A single sample is the source of the 8 T cell receptor beta chains below, sequenced in a study of vaccination effects on CD4 cells after COVID-19. The data were produced by immunoSEQ multiplex PCR, yet TCRdb's version contains in-frame clones alone and is incomplete. The sample has more than 20,000 clones; approximately 69% are singletons. No antigen is known for these receptors. Antigen-specific CD4+ T cells expanded by the ViraFEST assay with viral peptide pools were then sequenced. Cultured cells yielded isolated CD4+ T cells after 10 days. Documented for the person is a PCR-confirmed SARS-CoV-2 infection occurring between March and December 2020. Sequencing used CD4+ T cells from PBMCs cultured with SARS-CoV-2 spike peptides, obtained before COVID-19 vaccination. These receptors were collected from a human donor who had a prior SARS-CoV-2 infection.

V usage is TRBV6-5 and J usage is TRBJ2-5; 8 bases agree with TRBD1. CDR3 length: 15 residues. Germline values: CDR1 MNHEY, CDR2 SVGAGI. Trimming removed 6 bases from V and 2 bases from J; junction bases left unmatched: 8. CDR3 protein: CASRRQGQAQETQYF. CDR3 bases: TGTGCCAGCAGACGACAGGGGCAAGCACAAGAGACCCAGTACTTC.

The chain combines TRBV27 with TRBJ2-7, with D perhaps given as TRBD1 or TRBD2 (5 bases each). Germline values: CDR1 MNHEY, CDR2 SMNVEV (reference sequence). The V end was cut by 5 bases, the J end by 6 bases, with 23 bases between. The CDR3 consists of 16 residues. CDR3 amino acids: CASSTITGTASSEQYF. CDR3 nucleotide sequence: TGTGCCAGCAGTACGATTACCGGGACGGCCTCCAGCGAGCAGTACTTC.

In its sample, this clone was seen a few times. The chain links TRBV4-2 to TRBJ2-2; 16 nucleotides agree with TRBD2. The CDR3 is made up of 19 amino acids. Germline CDR1 is LGHNA and CDR2 is YNFKEQ. The V and J ends lost 1 base and 4 bases, in that order; junction bases with no gene match: 6. The CDR3: CASSQVGLAGGLGTGELFF. The DNA for the CDR3 is TGTGCCAGCAGCCAAGTGGGACTAGCGGGAGGGCTCGGCACCGGGGAGCTGTTTTTT.

There are a few counts of this clone. CDR3 protein: CASSFGSRGSQYF. CDR3 sequence (DNA): TGTGCCAGCAGCTTTGGGTCGAGGGGGAGCCAGTACTTC. The chain has TRBV7-9 and TRBJ2-5; D is possibly TRBD1 (6 bases). This CDR3 has 13 residues. V was pared by 3 bases and J by 10 bases, with 15 bases between. Germline V lookup: CDR1 SEHNR, CDR2 FQNEAQ (reference sequence).

The chain employs TRBV18 and TRBJ2-3, with 9 nucleotides matching TRBD2. CDR3 length: 17 residues. Germline CDR1 KGHSH, CDR2 LQKENI. V trimming: 6 bases; J trimming: 2 bases; junction bases outside the gene matches: 12. The CDR3 DNA is TGTGCCAGCTCCCCTGGGGTAGCGGGAGCAACCACAGATACGCAGTATTTT. Its protein is CASSPGVAGATTDTQYF.

The chain combines TRBV7-2 with TRBJ1-1; weak D call: TRBD1 (6 bases). This CDR3 is 15 amino acids long. Trimming pared 2 bases from V and 0 bases from J, leaving 10 bases between. Looked up from germline, CDR1 is SGHTA and CDR2 is FQGNSA. The CDR3 nucleotides are TGTGCCAGCAGCTTACAGGGGACCATGAACACTGAAGCTTTCTTT. Its translation is CASSLQGTMNTEAFF.

V is TRBV4-1 and J is TRBJ1-5; D is perhaps TRBD1 (5 bases). Germline assignment: CDR1 MGHRA and CDR2 YSYEKL. CDR3 length: 17 amino acids. V was cut by 1 base and J by 3 bases, with 16 bases left in between. The chain's CDR3 is CASSQAGGAILNQPQHF. In nucleotides, the CDR3 is TGCGCCAGCAGCCAAGCAGGAGGGGCGATCCTCAATCAGCCCCAGCATTTT.

This clone was counted a single time. CDR3 sequence reads: CAIGVGQGSPSDTQYF. The CDR3 region has the DNA TGTGCCATCGGGGTCGGGCAGGGCTCACCATCCGATACGCAGTATTTT. V usage is TRBV10-3 and J usage is TRBJ2-3; weak D call: TRBD1 (5 bases). The ends were cut back, 8 bases at V and 6 bases at J, with 24 bases in the middle. This CDR3 contains 16 residues. In germline, CDR1 is ENHRY, CDR2 SYGVKD.